This T cell receptor beta chain was sequenced for a study of blood T cell repertoires in COVID-19. Study at large: COVID-19 samples collected from the United States, Italy and Spain covered acute and convalescent phases.

A single count supports this clone. Looked up from germline, CDR1 is SGHAT and CDR2 is FQNNGV. The CDR3 sequence is 14 residues long. The germline V and J ends were trimmed by 1 base and 12 bases, with 13 bases remaining between them. Sequencing was performed with immunoSEQ multiplex PCR; in TCRdb, only in-frame clones are kept and a portion is missing. The sample has under 200,000 clones; roughly 84% are singletons. Sequenced: peripheral blood. The receptor's source is a woman aged 80 or over with acute or convalescent COVID-19. This chain links TRBV11-2 with TRBJ1-6, with D maybe TRBD1 (5 bases). The CDR3 DNA reads TGTGCCAGCAGCTTAGTCGGGGGGGAGGTACCCCTCCACTTT. Amino acids: CASSLVGGEVPLHF. The variable domain in full, completed from reference TRBV11-2 and TRBJ1-6, reads EAGVAQSPRYKIIEKRQSVAFWCNPISGHATLYWYQQILGQGPKLLIQFQNNGVVDDSQLPKDRFSAERLKGVDSTLKIQPAKLEDSAVYLCASSLVGGEVPLHFGNGTRLTVT.